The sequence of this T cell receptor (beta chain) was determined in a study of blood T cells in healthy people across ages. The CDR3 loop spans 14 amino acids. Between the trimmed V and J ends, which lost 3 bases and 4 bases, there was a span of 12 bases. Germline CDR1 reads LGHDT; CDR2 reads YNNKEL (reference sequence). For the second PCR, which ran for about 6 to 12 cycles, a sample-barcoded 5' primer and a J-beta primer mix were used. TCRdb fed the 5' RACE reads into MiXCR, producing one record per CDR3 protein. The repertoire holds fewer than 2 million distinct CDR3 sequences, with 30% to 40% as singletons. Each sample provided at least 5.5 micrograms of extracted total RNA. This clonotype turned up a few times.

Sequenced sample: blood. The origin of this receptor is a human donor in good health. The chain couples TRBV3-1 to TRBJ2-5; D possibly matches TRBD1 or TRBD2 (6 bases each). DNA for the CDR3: TGTGCCAGCAGCCAGGGGGGCCGGGGAGAGACCCAGTACTTC. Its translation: CASSQGGRGETQYF.